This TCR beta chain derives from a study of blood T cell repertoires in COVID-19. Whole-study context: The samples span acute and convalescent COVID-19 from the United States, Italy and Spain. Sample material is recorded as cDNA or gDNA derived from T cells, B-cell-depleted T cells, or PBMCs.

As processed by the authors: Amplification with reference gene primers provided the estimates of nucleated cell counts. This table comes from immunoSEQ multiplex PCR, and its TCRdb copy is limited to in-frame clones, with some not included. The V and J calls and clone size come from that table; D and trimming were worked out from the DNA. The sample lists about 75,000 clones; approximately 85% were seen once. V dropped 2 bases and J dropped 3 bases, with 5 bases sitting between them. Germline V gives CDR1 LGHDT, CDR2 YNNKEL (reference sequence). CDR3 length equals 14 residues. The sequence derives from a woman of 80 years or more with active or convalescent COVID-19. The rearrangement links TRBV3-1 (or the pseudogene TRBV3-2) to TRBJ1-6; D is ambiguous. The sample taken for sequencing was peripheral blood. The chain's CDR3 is CASSQKSYNSPLHF. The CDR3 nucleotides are TGTGCCAGCAGCCAAAAGAGCTATAATTCACCCCTCCACTTT.